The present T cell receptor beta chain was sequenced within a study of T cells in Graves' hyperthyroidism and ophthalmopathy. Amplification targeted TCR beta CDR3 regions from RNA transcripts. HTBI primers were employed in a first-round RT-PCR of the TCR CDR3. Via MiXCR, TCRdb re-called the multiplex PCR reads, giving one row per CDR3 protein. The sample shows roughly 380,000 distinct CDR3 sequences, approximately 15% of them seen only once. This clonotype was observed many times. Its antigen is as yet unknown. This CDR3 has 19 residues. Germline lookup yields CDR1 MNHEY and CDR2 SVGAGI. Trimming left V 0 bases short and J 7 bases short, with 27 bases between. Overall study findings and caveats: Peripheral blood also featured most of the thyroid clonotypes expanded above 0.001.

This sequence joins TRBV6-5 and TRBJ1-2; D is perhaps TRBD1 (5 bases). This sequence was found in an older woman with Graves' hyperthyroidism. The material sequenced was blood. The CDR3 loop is CASSYSTVTPGPIGSGYTF. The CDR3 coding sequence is TGTGCCAGCAGTTACTCGACAGTCACCCCGGGACCCATAGGGAGTGGCTACACCTTC.